This T cell receptor (beta chain) was sequenced for a study of cytomegalovirus exposure and HLA in healthy donors. Study in general: Earlier, fewer than 130 million unique TCR beta sequences were recovered from roughly 170 million T cells by an analysis. Broader study findings: A previous analysis found most TCR beta V segments productive roughly 90% or roughly 30% of the time.

Amplification used 60 Vbeta primers and 13 Jbeta primers. Original processing methods: Per a later analysis, the number of unique TCR beta chains was roughly 87 million, of which 10 million to 11 million were shared. TCRdb's copy holds only in-frame clones and misses some; the assay was immunoSEQ multiplex PCR. V, J and clone size reflect that table, while D and trimming were determined from the DNA. The sample consists of about 130,000 clones, about 84% of them appearing once. Turning to this clone: The antigen remains unidentified.

There are 15 residues in the CDR3. Between the trimmed V and J ends, which lost 3 bases and 0 bases, there was a span of 11 bases. Germline V lookup: CDR1 GTSNPN, CDR2 SVGIG (reference sequence). The TCR was taken from a man aged 18 to 30 in good health and CMV-seropositive. Sequenced material: PBMCs. The chain employs TRBV30 and TRBJ2-2; D is unclear. The CDR3 here is CAWRVGLSNTGELFF. The CDR3 DNA is TGTGCCTGGAGGGTTGGGCTTTCGAACACCGGGGAGCTGTTTTTT.